This entry is about one T cell receptor beta chain. The antigen remains undetermined. The data are from a study of cytomegalovirus exposure and HLA in healthy donors. Findings and limits, study-wide: Trimming of TCR beta V- and J-genes showed a link, identified in a later analysis, to a missense DCLRE1C variant.

PCR amplification relied on 60 Vbeta primers (plus 13 Jbeta primers). The method was immunoSEQ multiplex PCR; TCRdb's version includes in-frame clones alone and lacks a portion of them. The sample records nearly 95,000 clones, 7.5% to 8.5% being singletons. This sequence was found in a man aged 50 to 60 in good health and CMV-seronegative. What was sequenced was PBMCs.

CDR3 sequence: CASCWTGGTDTQYF. The CDR3 region has the DNA TGCGCCAGCTGTTGGACAGGGGGCACAGATACGCAGTATTTT. The genes are TRBV5-1 and TRBJ2-3; 9 bases match TRBD1. V gave up 7 bases and J gave up 1 base; unmatched junction bases: 4. The CDR3 covers 14 residues. The germline V gene has CDR1 SGHRS and CDR2 YFSETQ. The full variable domain, its missing parts supplied by reference TRBV5-1 and TRBJ2-3, is KAGVTQTPRYLIKTRGQQVTLSCSPISGHRSVSWYQQTPGQGLQFLFEYFSETQRNKGNFPGRFSGRQFSNSRSEMNVSTLELGDSALYLCASCWTGGTDTQYFGPGTRLTVL.